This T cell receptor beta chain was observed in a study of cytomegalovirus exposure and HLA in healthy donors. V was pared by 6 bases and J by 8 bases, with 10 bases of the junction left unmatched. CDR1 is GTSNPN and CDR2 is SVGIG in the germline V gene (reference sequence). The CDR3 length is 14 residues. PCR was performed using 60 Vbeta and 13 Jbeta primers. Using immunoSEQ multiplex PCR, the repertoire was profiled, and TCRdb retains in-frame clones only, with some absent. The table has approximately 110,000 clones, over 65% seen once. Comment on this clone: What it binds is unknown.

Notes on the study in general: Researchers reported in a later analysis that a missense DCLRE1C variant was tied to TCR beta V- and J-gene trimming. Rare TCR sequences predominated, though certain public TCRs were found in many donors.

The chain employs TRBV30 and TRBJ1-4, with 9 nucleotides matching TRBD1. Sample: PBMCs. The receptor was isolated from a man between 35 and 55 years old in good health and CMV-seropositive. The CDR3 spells CACEDRGGTEKLFF. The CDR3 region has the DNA TGTGCCTGCGAAGACAGGGGGGGGACCGAAAAACTGTTTTTT.